There are a few counts of the clone carrying this T cell receptor (beta chain). The antigen remains undetermined. One entry per CDR3 protein results from TCRdb running MiXCR on the 5' RACE reads. The data hold fewer than 350,000 distinct CDR3 sequences, with roughly 8.2% observed a single time. This record comes from a study of T-cell memory formation after mild COVID-19. Study context: Among the donors, TCR clusters were largely specific to each donor.

Findings and caveats of the study: Contracting CD8+ clones were enriched in EMRA, CD4+ mainly in CM and EM. Researchers could not confirm that second-wave clones peaking on day 37 targeted SARS-CoV-2. Certain responding clones were present in pre-infection memory, suggesting participation of cross-reactive memory.

The CDR3 runs 15 residues. Trimming removed 5 bases from V and 6 bases from J; junction bases left unmatched: 11. The germline gives CDR1 KGHSH, CDR2 LQKENI. The rearrangement links TRBV18 to TRBJ2-7; TRBD1 matches at 9 bases. The origin of this receptor is a man younger than 35 who had mild COVID-19 (a few samples of this study predate the infection). Cell type and time point are not known. The sample consisted of PBMCs or a T cell subset sorted from them (not recorded which). As DNA, the CDR3 is TGTGCCAGCTCAGCAACCAGGACAGGGGTTAGCGAGCAGTACTTC. Its translation is CASSATRTGVSEQYF.